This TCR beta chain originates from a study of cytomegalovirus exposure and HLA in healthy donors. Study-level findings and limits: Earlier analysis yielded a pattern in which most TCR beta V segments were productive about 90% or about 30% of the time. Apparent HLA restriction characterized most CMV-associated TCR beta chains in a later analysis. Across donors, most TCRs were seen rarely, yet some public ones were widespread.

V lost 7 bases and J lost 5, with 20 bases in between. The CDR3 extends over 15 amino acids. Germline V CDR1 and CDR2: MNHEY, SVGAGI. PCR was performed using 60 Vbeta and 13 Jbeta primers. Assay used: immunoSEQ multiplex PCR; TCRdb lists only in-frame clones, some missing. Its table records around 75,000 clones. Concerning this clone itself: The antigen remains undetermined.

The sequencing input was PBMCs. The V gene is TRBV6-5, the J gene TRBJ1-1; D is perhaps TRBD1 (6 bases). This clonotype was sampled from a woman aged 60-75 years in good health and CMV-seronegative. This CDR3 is CASIGGQRKVTEAFF. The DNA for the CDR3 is TGTGCCAGCATTGGAGGACAGCGTAAAGTTACTGAAGCTTTCTTT.